Detailed here is one T cell receptor (beta chain). What it recognizes is unknown. This record belongs to a study of cytomegalovirus exposure and HLA in healthy donors. Regarding the study as a whole: Among TCR beta chains, those listed as cytomegalovirus-associated numbered under 200. Accurate HLA-A and HLA-B prediction from TCR beta sequences was reported for most subjects. In an earlier analysis, about 87% or about 30%: the productive usage of most TCR beta V segments.

The length of the CDR3 is 13 residues. The germline CDR1 and CDR2 sequences are GTSNPN and SVGIG (reference sequence). The J segment lost 1 base and the V segment lost 3 bases, leaving 0 bases of the junction unmatched. The PCR ran on 60 Vbeta and 13 Jbeta primers. Libraries were prepared by immunoSEQ multiplex PCR; TCRdb keeps only in-frame clonotypes and omits some of them. The sample holds 200,000 or so clones, more than 75% seen once. The clonotype was recovered from a man younger than 40 in good health and CMV-seronegative. This chain connects TRBV30 to TRBJ1-3; 7 bases match TRBD1. Sequencing was performed on PBMCs. CDR3 loop: CAWSRGSGNTIYF. Written as DNA, the CDR3 is TGTGCCTGGAGCAGGGGGTCTGGAAACACCATATATTTT.